The sequence of this T cell receptor (beta chain) was determined in a study of molecular identifiers for immune sequencing clone quantification. Germline CDR1 and CDR2: MGHRA and YSYEKL. This CDR3 region has 15 residues. Trimming took off 5 bases at V and 7 bases at J, with 17 bases between the two ends. TCRdb ran MiXCR on the PCR reads and lists one entry per CDR3 protein. The sample lists under 600,000 distinct CDR3 sequences; about a quarter were seen once. The receptor comes from a human donor in good health. Some libraries in this study had Jurkat cell RNA spiked in. The gene calls are TRBV4-1 and TRBJ2-2; D is possibly TRBD1 (5 bases). The sample taken for sequencing was naive CD8+ T cells from blood, with Jurkat cell RNA spiked in. This sample's subset: FACS-sorted CD8+CD4-CCR7+CD45RA+ naive T cells. DNA of the CDR3: TGCGCCAGCAGCAGACGCCCAGGGTTTAGCGGGGAGCTGTTTTTT. This codes for CASSRRPGFSGELFF.